Below, 17 T cell receptor beta chains from the same sample are listed, as sequenced in a study of human T cells and chemical hapten exposure. MiXCR was run by TCRdb on the RACE reads, yielding one entry per CDR3 protein. The sample shows 45,000 to 60,000 distinct CDR3 sequences, 9.4% of them seen only once. Sample time point: pre-sensitization, week 0. Treatment of the sample: therapeutic diphenylcyclopropenone sensitization with weekly scalp DPC. Specimen: whole blood, collected in connection with sensitization to the hapten diphenylcyclopropenone (DPC). The receptors were gathered from a woman aged 40 to 49 with alopecia areata. Some clones in this sample may be carry-over from other donors' samples.

In this sample, this clonotype turned up a few times. The chain is built from TRBV9 and TRBJ2-7, with D perhaps given as TRBD1 or TRBD2 (5 bases each). CDR3 length: 14 residues. Trimming left V 4 bases short and J 3 bases short, with 14 bases between. CDR1 and CDR2 from the germline V gene are SGDLS and YYNGEE. CDR3 amino acids: CASSPLGTVYEQYF. Here the CDR3 DNA reads TGTGCCAGCAGCCCCCTGGGGACGGTCTACGAGCAGTACTTC.

This clonotype occurred many times. This chain links TRBV6-2 or TRBV6-3 with TRBJ2-7, with 8 positions matching TRBD1. CDR3 size: 14 residues. J lost 0 bases, V lost 8 bases, and 6 bases had no gene match. Germline values: CDR1 MNHEY, CDR2 SVGEGT. The CDR3 DNA reads as TGTGCCAGCCGGGACAGGCCTAGCTCCTACGAGCAGTACTTC. Amino acid sequence: CASRDRPSSYEQYF.

This clonotype showed up just a few times. V and J are TRBV20-1 and TRBJ1-5; D call uncertain. This CDR3 comprises 13 residues. Trimming removed 0 bases at V and 7 bases at J, with 10 bases between. The V gene's germline CDR1 is DFQATT and CDR2 SNEGSKA (reference sequence). CDR3 nucleotides: TGCAGTGCTAGAGATCTGGAGTGGCAGCCCCAGCATTTT. It is translated as CSARDLEWQPQHF.

This clonotype was detected many times. The genes are TRBV6-5 and TRBJ1-2; TRBD1 matches at 7 bases. J lost 4 bases, V lost 5 bases, and 10 bases had no gene match. CDR1 and CDR2 (germline): MNHEY, SVGAGI. The CDR3 is 15 residues long. The CDR3: CASSTEYRGAYGYTF. The CDR3, as DNA: TGTGCCAGCAGTACGGAATACAGGGGCGCCTATGGCTACACCTTC.

This clonotype was picked up many times. This rearrangement joins TRBV21-1 to TRBJ1-5; the tabulated D call, TRBD1, remains unverified against the DNA. TRBV21-1 is termed a pseudogene. This CDR3 comprises 17 residues. CDR3 protein: CASSRWVRQASNQPQHF. CDR3 DNA sequence: TGTGCCAGCAGCAGATGGGTACGACAGGCAAGCAATCAGCCCCAGCATTTT.

This clonotype was observed a few times. The chain carries TRBV7-2 and TRBJ2-3; D ambiguous. V dropped 7 bases and J dropped 2 bases, with 7 bases sitting between them. In germline, CDR1 is SGHTA, CDR2 FQGNSA. There are 12 residues in the CDR3. The DNA for the CDR3 is TGTGCCAGCACCCAAAACACAGATACGCAGTATTTT. This translates into CASTQNTDTQYF.

Many counts were recorded for this clonotype. The rearrangement links TRBV2 to TRBJ2-7, with 7 bases lining up with TRBD1. The germline V gene has CDR1 SNHLY and CDR2 FYNNEI. There are 12 residues in the CDR3. V trimming: 7 bases; J trimming: 6 bases; junction bases outside the gene matches: 6. In nucleotides, the CDR3 is TGTGCCAGCAAGTACGACAGGGCCGAGCAGTACTTC. It encodes CASKYDRAEQYF.

This clonotype was seen many times. V usage is TRBV19 and J usage is TRBJ1-2, with D hard to call. V shed 4 bases and J shed 4 bases, with 10 bases lying between them. Germline assignment: CDR1 LNHDA and CDR2 SQIVND (reference sequence). The length of the CDR3 is 13 residues. CDR3 sequence (DNA): TGTGCCAGTAGTAACCGTTTCCTCTATGGCTACACCTTC. The encoded protein is CASSNRFLYGYTF.

The CDR3 DNA is TGTGCCAGCAGCTCTACAGGGTACACTGAAGCTTTCTTT. This codes for CASSSTGYTEAFF. The chain couples TRBV7-2 to TRBJ1-1, with D perhaps TRBD1 (6 bases). Germline lookup yields CDR1 SGHTA and CDR2 FQGNSA. CDR3 length: 13 amino acids. Trimming stripped 4 bases from V and 3 bases from J, with 9 bases between.

This clonotype has just one count. The CDR3 DNA reads as TGCAGTGCTACGGGACAGGGATACAATCAGCCCCAGCATTTT. Encoded protein: CSATGQGYNQPQHF. The chain couples TRBV20-1 to TRBJ1-5; 9 positions agree with TRBD1. CDR1 and CDR2 from the germline V gene are DFQATT and SNEGSKA (reference sequence). J gave up 3 bases and V 4 bases, and 4 bases lay outside the gene matches. The CDR3 length is 14 residues.

There are many counts of this clonotype. The chain recombines TRBV7-2 with TRBJ2-1, with 7 nucleotides matching TRBD2. Looked up from germline, CDR1 is SGHTA and CDR2 is FQGNSA. The CDR3 consists of 14 residues. After removal of 3 bases from V and 9 bases from J, the junction contained 8 bases not matched to a gene. CDR3 in amino acids: CASSFRAGLGEQFF. The CDR3 coding sequence is TGTGCCAGCAGCTTTCGAGCGGGGTTGGGTGAGCAGTTCTTC.

There are many counts of this clonotype. The CDR3 DNA is TGCGCCAGCAGCTTGGCGGGACAGGGAAGGTCACCCCTCCACTTT. Its translation: CASSLAGQGRSPLHF. V usage is TRBV5-1 and J usage is TRBJ1-6; TRBD1 aligns across 9 bases. After removal of 0 bases from V and 10 bases from J, the junction contained 5 bases not matched to a gene. The CDR3 sequence is 15 residues long. CDR1 and CDR2 from the germline V gene are SGHRS and YFSETQ.

This clonotype has a count of ten or more. This chain links TRBV29-1 with TRBJ2-7, with 8 positions matching TRBD1. The junction had 5 bases not matched to a gene; V was cut back by 4 bases and J by 6 bases. Germline-derived CDR1 and CDR2 are SQVTM and ANQGSEA. The CDR3 has 12 amino acids. CDR3 DNA: TGCAGCGTTGGGCAGGGGGCTGGCGAGCAGTACTTC. Amino acid sequence: CSVGQGAGEQYF.

The CDR3 reads CASSRGQGASNQPQHF. The CDR3 nucleotides read TGCGCCAGCAGCCGGGGACAGGGGGCCAGCAATCAGCCCCAGCATTTT. The chain has TRBV4-1 and TRBJ1-5, with 12 bases matching TRBD1. Germline values: CDR1 MGHRA, CDR2 YSYEKL. Unmatched junction bases numbered 2, after V lost 4 bases and J lost 1 base. CDR3 size: 16 residues.

This clonotype has a count of ten or more. The rearrangement uses TRBV28 and TRBJ1-4; D remains ambiguous. The CDR3 is 13 residues long. V dropped 5 bases and J dropped 0 bases, with 4 bases sitting between them. Germline values: CDR1 MDHEN, CDR2 SYDVKM. CDR3 region: CASSPATNEKLFF. CDR3 bases: TGTGCCAGCAGTCCTGCAACTAATGAAAAACTGTTTTTT.

The sample holds a few counts of this clonotype. The chain is built from TRBV3-1 and TRBJ1-1; 10 nucleotides align to TRBD1. Per the germline V gene, CDR1 is LGHDT and CDR2 is YNNKEL (reference sequence). CDR3 length: 16 residues. V lost 4 bases and J lost 7; bases outside the gene matches: 12. The CDR3 bases are TGTGCCAGCAGCCCCCGGGACAGGGGACGGGAGAATGAAGCTTTCTTT. It yields the protein CASSPRDRGRENEAFF. Based on the CDR3 plus reference TRBV3-1 and TRBJ1-1, the full variable domain is DTAVSQTPKYLVTQMGNDKSIKCEQNLGHDTMYWYKQDSKKFLKIMFSYNNKELIINETVPNRFSPKSPDKAHLNLHINSLELGDSAVYFCASSPRDRGRENEAFFGQGTRLTVV.

This clonotype has at least ten counts. The chain combines TRBV4-1 with TRBJ2-1, with D unclear. Trimming pared 1 base from V and 15 bases from J, leaving 7 bases between. The CDR3 sequence is 10 residues long. Per the germline V gene, CDR1 is MGHRA and CDR2 is YSYEKL. CDR3 bases: TGCGCCAGCAGCCAAGTTCGCATGTTCTTC. This translates into CASSQVRMFF.